These T cell receptor beta chains were read from a single sample in a study of early stage breast cancer tumors. TCRdb's table, derived via immunoSEQ multiplex PCR, lists solely in-frame clones and lacks some. This sample has about 51,000 clones; around four fifths occur once, and the top ten carry 3.4%. Input material: blood. The receptors shown here come from a person aged 40-50 years with breast cancer. CDR3s include the opening cysteine and the closing phenylalanine or tryptophan. Each record gives: J gene, clone size, V gene, CDR3 length, D gene, CDR3 DNA, CDR3 protein. A D gene is named only where the DNA matches it firmly. Some rows mark clone size as missing; the rest say once, few, many or name a class of expanded clone.

TRBJ1-3 | . | TRBV18 | 15 | . | TGTGCCAGCTCACCACCAAGGAGTTCGGGAAACACCATATATTTT | CASSPPRSSGNTIYF
TRBJ2-2 | . | TRBV6-6 | 16 | . | TGTGCCAGCACGCCACTCCCCTTCATGGGCGACGGGGAGCTGTTTTTT | CASTPLPFMGDGELFF
TRBJ2-7 | few | TRBV7-2 | 11 | . | TGTGCCAGCAGCACCACCTACGAGCAGTACTTC | CASSTTYEQYF
TRBJ1-2 | . | TRBV6-6 | 15 | . | TGTGCCAGCAGTTCCACGGGGGCGAGCAACTATGGCTACACCTTC | CASSSTGASNYGYTF
TRBJ2-7 | . | TRBV7-9 | 16 | TRBD2 | TGTGCCAGCAGCTCCCGACTAGCGGGGAACTCCTACGAGCAGTACTTC | CASSSRLAGNSYEQYF
TRBJ1-1 | few | TRBV28 | 12 | . | TGTGCCAGCAGTTTGCATCAGGGTGAAGCTTTCTTT | CASSLHQGEAFF
TRBJ2-3 | . | TRBV10-2 | 14 | . | TGCGCCAGCAGTGAGACAGGTGGGGCAGATACGCAGTATTTT | CASSETGGADTQYF
TRBJ2-1 | . | TRBV19 | 14 | TRBD1 | TGTGCCAGTAGTATCGGGACAGGGAACAATGAGCAGTTCTTC | CASSIGTGNNEQFF
TRBJ1-5 | few | TRBV10-3 | 16 | . | TGTGCCATCAGTGAGGGGGTCCTGGTGGGCAATCAGCCCCAGCATTTT | CAISEGVLVGNQPQHF
TRBJ2-7 | . | TRBV19 | 20 | . | TGTGCCAGTAGTAAGGAGGGGGGACACGAATCTTCGGTCTTCTTCTACGAGCAGTACTTC | CASSKEGGHESSVFFYEQYF
TRBJ2-1 | . | TRBV5-6 | 13 | . | TGTGCCAGCAGCTTGTCATACGGCAATGAGCAGTTCTTC | CASSLSYGNEQFF
TRBJ2-1 | . | TRBV11-2 | 14 | . | TGTGCCAGCAGCTTAGGGCTAGTATCCAATGAGCAGTTCTTC | CASSLGLVSNEQFF
TRBJ2-4 | few | TRBV10-3 | 13 | . | TGTGCCATCAGTGCGGCGTCCAAAAACATTCAGTACTTC | CAISAASKNIQYF
TRBJ2-7 | . | TRBV30 | 14 | . | TGTGCCTGGAGTGGGTACGATAGCTCCTACGAGCAGTACTTC | CAWSGYDSSYEQYF
TRBJ2-3 | . | TRBV29-1 | 15 | . | TGCAGCGTTGAACGCGGGGGCGAGGGAACAGATACGCAGTATTTT | CSVERGGEGTDTQYF
TRBJ1-2 | . | TRBV6-6 | 13 | . | TGTGCCAGCAGTTACTCTAGCGGAGCTGGCTACACCTTC | CASSYSSGAGYTF
TRBJ2-7 | few | TRBV7-6 | 13 | . | TGTGCCAGCAGCTTAGTTGGGGGCCACGAGCAGTACTTC | CASSLVGGHEQYF
TRBJ1-5 | . | TRBV18 | 14 | . | TGTGCCAGCTCACCAGCAGGGGGCAATCAGCCCCAGCATTTT | CASSPAGGNQPQHF
TRBJ1-1 | . | TRBV18 | 14 | TRBD1 | TGTGCCAGCTCACCACGACAGGGAAACACTGAAGCTTTCTTT | CASSPRQGNTEAFF
TRBJ2-7 | . | TRBV7-9 | 17 | TRBD2 | TGTGCCAGCAGCTCGGGACTAGCGGGAGGGGGGTCCTACGAGCAGTACTTC | CASSSGLAGGGSYEQYF
TRBJ2-7 | . | TRBV6-1 | 13 | . | TGTGCCAGCAGTGAATCACTAGTCTACGAGCAGTACTTC | CASSESLVYEQYF